The 20 T cell receptor beta chains below come from one sample, sequenced in a study of neurological immune-mediated disorders. From the 5' RACE reads, TCRdb called clonotypes with MiXCR, one entry per CDR3 protein. The sample yields tens of thousands of distinct CDR3 sequences, 3.4% seen once. The source material was PBMCs. The receptors derive from a man aged 35 to 55 with multiple sclerosis.

This clonotype was seen at least ten times. The chain couples TRBV5-1 to TRBJ2-2, with D tentatively TRBD1 or TRBD2 (5 bases each). Germline V gives CDR1 SGHRS, CDR2 YFSETQ. The germline V and J ends were trimmed by 4 bases and 5 bases, with 18 bases remaining between them. This CDR3 spans 16 amino acids. In DNA, the CDR3 is TGCGCCAGCAGCCTTCGCGCAGGGAGAGGGACCGGGGAGCTGTTTTTT. Translated: CASSLRAGRGTGELFF.

Many counts were recorded for this clonotype. The chain couples TRBV20-1 to TRBJ2-1; the D is unclear. Germline CDR1 reads DFQATT; CDR2 reads SNEGSKA (reference sequence). V was pared by 6 bases and J by 6 bases, with 18 bases between. This CDR3 is built from 14 residues. The CDR3 here is CSAYTDHSGNEQFF. CDR3 nucleotide sequence: TGCAGTGCCTATACGGACCACTCAGGCAATGAGCAGTTCTTC.

This clonotype was observed many times. The V and J genes are TRBV12-3 or TRBV12-4 and TRBJ2-1; D call uncertain. CDR3 length: 13 amino acids. V dropped 2 bases and J dropped 3 bases, with 5 bases sitting between them. The CDR3, as DNA: TGTGCCAGCAGTTTAAGGCTCTACAATGAGCAGTTCTTC. Amino acid sequence: CASSLRLYNEQFF.

This clonotype was picked up many times. This chain links TRBV9 with TRBJ2-1; maybe TRBD1 (6 bases). This CDR3 spans 15 amino acids. Germline assignment: CDR1 SGDLS and CDR2 YYNGEE. The V end was cut by 0 bases, the J end by 2 bases, with 9 bases between. The CDR3 DNA reads as TGTGCCAGCAGCGTAGAAACAGGGACCTACAATGAGCAGTTCTTC. Protein sequence: CASSVETGTYNEQFF.

This clonotype was seen many times. This chain uses TRBV5-1 with TRBJ1-2; D unresolved. Germline CDR1 and CDR2: SGHRS and YFSETQ. This CDR3 spans 12 amino acids. V was shortened by 0 bases and J by 7 bases, with 7 bases between the two germline ends. This CDR3 is CASSLDSGGYTF. The DNA for the CDR3 is TGCGCCAGCAGCTTGGACTCTGGTGGCTACACCTTC.

This clonotype was counted ten times or more. This chain links TRBV12-3 or TRBV12-4 with TRBJ2-5; D unresolved. The CDR3 runs to 14 residues. V was clipped by 0 bases and J by 2 bases, with 7 bases between them. DNA for the CDR3: TGTGCCAGCAGTTTAGCTGGGTTACAAGAGACCCAGTACTTC. This gives the protein CASSLAGLQETQYF.

This clonotype was seen at least ten times. The V and J genes are TRBV7-2 and TRBJ2-5; possibly TRBD2 for D (6 bases). Germline loops: CDR1 SGHTA, CDR2 FQGNSA. This CDR3 region has 17 residues. The V gene lost 5 bases and the J gene lost 5 bases, with 24 bases spanning the gap. The CDR3 nucleotides read TGTGCCAGCAGCGGAGGGCGCGCGAGTTATTTGGGGGAGACCCAGTACTTC. Amino acids: CASSGGRASYLGETQYF.

This clonotype was seen at least ten times. The chain carries TRBV24-1 and TRBJ2-7; TRBD2 aligns across 10 bases. V gave up 7 bases and J gave up 2 bases; unmatched junction bases: 4. The CDR3 extends over 14 amino acids. Germline CDR1 KGHDR, CDR2 SFDVKD. The DNA for the CDR3 is TGTGCCACCAGCCCGACTAGCGGGCCCTACGAGCAGTACTTC. Protein product: CATSPTSGPYEQYF.

This clonotype has a count of ten or more. The chain joins TRBV20-1 to TRBJ2-3; possibly TRBD2 for D (6 bases). V was pared by 6 bases and J by 6 bases, with 16 bases between. This CDR3 is 13 amino acids long. Germline V lookup: CDR1 DFQATT, CDR2 SNEGSKA (reference sequence). CDR3 protein: CSALGDGGDTQYF. The CDR3, as DNA: TGCAGTGCCCTGGGCGATGGGGGGGATACGCAGTATTTT.

This clonotype has at least ten counts. The rearrangement uses TRBV20-1 and TRBJ1-1; possible D gene TRBD1, 6 bases. Germline-derived CDR1 and CDR2 are DFQATT and SNEGSKA (reference sequence). The CDR3 spans 15 residues. V lost 0 bases to trimming and J lost 1 base, with 12 bases between them. The DNA of the CDR3 is TGCAGTGCTAGAGACTGGGTGGGGGCGAACACTGAAGCTTTCTTT. Its translation: CSARDWVGANTEAFF.

In its sample, this clonotype was seen many times. This chain uses TRBV7-9 with TRBJ2-5; D call uncertain. There are 11 residues in the CDR3. Per the germline V gene, CDR1 is SEHNR and CDR2 is FQNEAQ (reference sequence). V was shortened by 5 bases and J by 4 bases, with 5 bases between the two germline ends. The CDR3 sequence: CASSPAETQYF. The DNA of the CDR3 is TGTGCCAGCAGCCCTGCAGAGACCCAGTACTTC.

This clonotype was counted ten times or more. V and J are TRBV7-8 and TRBJ2-1; D could derive from TRBD1 or TRBD2 (6 bases each). Trimming took 5 bases from V and 0 from J, leaving 17 bases between them. The CDR3 runs to 17 residues. Germline loops: CDR1 SGHVS, CDR2 FQNEAQ. CDR3 DNA sequence: TGTGCCAGCAGCCCGGGGGCCAGTACGAGCTCCTACAATGAGCAGTTCTTC. Residues: CASSPGASTSSYNEQFF.

In regard to this clonotype: A read error may be the cause here, since a much bigger clone is one base away. This chain uses TRBV20-1 with TRBJ2-5; 14 positions agree with TRBD2. J lost 10 bases, V lost 3 bases, and 7 bases had no gene match. Per the germline V gene, CDR1 is DFQATT and CDR2 is SNEGSKA (reference sequence). This CDR3 has 14 residues. In DNA form, the CDR3 reads TGCAGTGCTAGCGCGAGGACTAGCGGGGGGAACCAGTACTTC. Translation gives CSASARTSGGNQYF.

This clonotype was recorded many times. The rearrangement joins TRBV4-2 to TRBJ2-4, with D perhaps matching TRBD1 (5 bases). The length of the CDR3 is 16 residues. With 7 bases removed from V and 0 bases from J, the gap between germline ends came to 16 bases. CDR1 is LGHNA, CDR2 YNFKEQ, per germline. The chain's CDR3 is CASTRGQSLAKNIQYF. The CDR3 DNA sequence: TGTGCCAGCACCCGCGGACAATCCTTAGCCAAAAACATTCAGTACTTC.

This clonotype was detected ten times or more. This rearrangement joins TRBV5-1 to TRBJ2-3; D is uncertain. There are 19 residues in the CDR3. Germline-derived CDR1 and CDR2 are SGHRS and YFSETQ. Trimming stripped 0 bases from V and 0 bases from J, with 20 bases between. CDR3 region: CASSLGSSFLLSSTDTQYF. CDR3 coding DNA: TGCGCCAGCAGCTTGGGGTCCAGCTTTCTCCTATCTAGCACAGATACGCAGTATTTT.

With respect to this clonotype: This sequence may be a read error, since a much larger clone differs from it by one base. The chain links TRBV6-5 to TRBJ1-2; the match to TRBD1 covers 7 bases. There are 14 residues in the CDR3. Unmatched junction bases numbered 6, after V lost 5 bases and J lost 3 bases. Per germline, CDR1 MNHEY and CDR2 SVGAGI. The chain's CDR3 is CASSHRDRYYGYTF. CDR3 nucleotide sequence: TGTGCCAGCAGTCACCGGGACAGATACTATGGCTACACCTTC.

This chain uses TRBV2 with TRBJ1-1; D is uncertain. This CDR3 spans 15 amino acids. Germline V CDR1 and CDR2: SNHLY, FYNNEI. V was shortened by 7 bases and J by 1 base, with 16 bases between the two germline ends. CDR3 loop: CASTKEGTANTEAFF. CDR3 DNA sequence: TGTGCCAGCACTAAGGAAGGAACAGCGAACACTGAAGCTTTCTTT.

This clonotype has ten or more counts. V usage is TRBV5-1 and J usage is TRBJ2-7, with TRBD2 identical over 14 bases. J gave up 5 bases and V 5 bases, and 6 bases lay outside the gene matches. CDR1 SGHRS and CDR2 YFSETQ come from the germline V gene. The length of the CDR3 is 15 residues. CDR3 sequence reads: CASREGLAGVDEQYF. The CDR3 DNA reads as TGCGCCAGCAGAGAGGGACTAGCGGGAGTAGACGAGCAGTACTTC.

This clonotype was recorded many times. The CDR3 bases are TGTGCCAGCAGCTATACTGAGACCCAGTACTTC. Translated: CASSYTETQYF. The V gene is TRBV11-2, the J gene TRBJ2-5; D not resolved. The CDR3 has 11 amino acids. The ends were cut back, 4 bases at V and 5 bases at J, with 5 bases in the middle. CDR1 is SGHAT and CDR2 is FQNNGV in the germline V gene.

This clonotype came up many times. An end of the junction differs from the germline gene, which may be a read error. The chain joins TRBV2 to TRBJ1-1, with a weak D call TRBD1 (5 bases). The V gene's germline CDR1 is SNHLY and CDR2 FYNNEI. This CDR3 is built from 13 residues. In DNA form, the CDR3 reads TGTACCAGCAAACCAGGGATTGTCACTGAAGCTTTCTTT. Its protein product is CTSKPGIVTEAFF.